This T cell receptor (beta chain) is from a study of Ad26.COV2.S vaccination and SARS-CoV-2 variants. Looking at the study overall: Ad26.COV2.S shots went into the muscle once or twice, 56 days apart. Regarding the study as a whole: Quantification of TCR breadth and depth may have yielded underestimates of total T cell responses.

The method was immunoSEQ multiplex PCR; TCRdb's version includes in-frame clones alone and lacks a portion of them. The table lists about 350,000 clones, 88% of them singletons. This clone was detected only a few times. The antigen remains unidentified. The sample's treatment: some 20 received Ad26.COV2.S at low or high dose, single or two shots; about 5 received placebo; per-sample allocation not given. Sampling took place 63 days after the first vaccine or placebo injection. Participants' vaccine, an Ad26 vector, delivered Wuhan-strain SARS-CoV-2 spike. Germline-derived CDR1 and CDR2 are SGHDT and YYEEEE. V lost 6 bases to trimming and J lost 2 bases; unmatched junction nucleotides: 11. The CDR3 has 16 residues.

Sequenced material: peripheral blood, taken in a trial of Ad26.COV2.S vaccine versus placebo. The clonotype comes from a person aged 18-65 years who received the Ad26.COV2.S COVID-19 vaccine or a placebo. The chain recombines TRBV5-6 with TRBJ2-7; the match to TRBD1 covers 10 bases. The CDR3 region is CASKVQAGTGAYEQYF. In nucleotides, the CDR3 is TGTGCCAGCAAGGTGCAAGCCGGGACAGGGGCCTACGAGCAGTACTTC.